The source of this TCR beta chain is a study of shared clonotypes between healthy human individuals (dated by TCRdb to 2018 to 2020). As for the study more broadly: A few men and two women, aged 18 to 49 years, made up the cohort. Per donor, leukapheresis produced somewhere between about 0.9 and 9.5 billion PBMCs. Libraries were prepared and TCR repertoires were sequenced by different laboratories using diverse techniques, in order to increase sequencing depth and limit assay-specific biases. Blood TCR repertoires of roughly five healthy adults were deeply sequenced to estimate repertoire size and the extent of clonotype sharing between individuals. For each donor, CD4 naive and CD4 memory were each run on three plates, CD8 naive on two plates, and CD8 memory on one plate. The paper as a whole reports these results and caveats: Rarefaction of sorted-subset datasets indicated incomplete sequencing despite the large sequencing depth. Naive subsets generally had larger estimated clonotype richness than memory subsets. Sampling was restricted to blood, and TCR repertoires in tissue are likely to differ from TCR repertoires in blood. Across four donors, roughly 5.1% of naive CD4, approximately 3.5% of naive CD8, approximately 2.5% of memory CD4, and approximately 0.42% of memory CD8 clonotypes were shared. Clonotypes shared by all four sorted-subset donors showed higher generation probabilities than non-shared clonotypes. Pairwise subsampling led to the expectation that sequencing depth would affect the degree of clonotype sharing among donors. Because the study included only a small number of donors, the genetic and exposure-history diversity represented was limited.

The V and J ends are trimmed by 0 bases and 5 bases, leaving 13 bases between them. The CDR3 goes from the cysteine to the phenylalanine over 15 residues. The only DNA kept is the CDR3, 45 bases in frame from the first base. Reading the germline V gene gives CDR1 MNHNS and CDR2 SASEGT. Concerning this clone itself: No cognate antigen has been identified for it. No quality values exist for individual bases; no much larger clone is one base distant.

Using the deep immunoSEQ assay, multiplex PCR amplified TCR CDR3 regions from genomic DNA. Genomic DNA extracted from each cell subset was distributed evenly over all wells of several immunoSEQ 96-well plates, and each plate served as one replicate. For sorted subsets, approximately 190 ng of genomic DNA, equivalent to 25,000 to 30,000 T cell genomes, went into each replicate PCR. Purified libraries were measured with a Qubit 3.0 fluorometer, size-checked on a Bioanalyzer 2100, and measured again with the KAPA Library Quantification kit. Each immunoSEQ 96-well plate was sequenced on its own single-read 150-cycle Illumina NextSeq 550 flow cell. The paper's data handling went like this. The immunoSEQ output contained only junctional sequences without quality scores, so filtering could not match that applied to full-length reads. To assign V/J genes and CDR3, sequences were annotated against IMGT germline references using PyIR, a Python wrapper for IgBLAST v1.9. Any read was removed if the V/J assignment was weak (E-value above 1e-6), the CDR3 was missing, or the read contained stop codons, out-of-frame junctions, or ambiguous translated residues. V3J clonotypes were defined as sequences sharing an identical inferred V gene, J gene, and CDR3 amino acid sequence. To compute the percentage overlap between repertoires, the number of shared unique clonotypes was divided by the size of the smaller repertoire. RTK rarefaction, the Chao1 estimator, and Recon v2.1 estimates of unobserved clonotypes were used to assess repertoire richness. For all TCRbeta clonotypes obtained by the gDNA method from a few donors, generation probabilities were computed with OLGA. TCRdb's version of the immuneACCESS table is confined to in-frame rearrangements and falls short of the full clone set. An unresolved V gene accounts for under half of the shortfall where checked; the remainder is of unknown origin. V and J calls and clone size come straight from that table; D and trimming were deduced from the DNA. This sample lists over 400,000 clones; 95% to 97% were detected once. The top ten constitute 0.05% to 0.07% of the sample.

Donors were healthy HIV-negative adults with no recently reported acute infections or vaccinations. Every donor was a Caucasian adult residing in Nashville, Tennessee, USA. Magnetic negative selection was used to enrich CD4+ T cells, after which naive cells were positively selected on CD45RA and the negative fraction became the memory subset. After blood collection by leukapheresis, PBMCs were isolated using Ficoll-Histopaque density gradient centrifugation and then cryopreserved in the vapor phase of liquid nitrogen. Purity and quantity of every magnetically sorted T cell population were checked by analytical flow cytometry. Each sorted fraction had its genomic DNA isolated and then quantified by UV absorbance on a Nanodrop 2000c.

The source is a young woman in good health. Here the chain combines TRBV6-1 and TRBJ1-1, with a tentative D gene TRBD1 over 5 matching bases. Sequencing used naive CD4+ T cells sorted from blood. The intended sense of this specimen's cell subset or site label: CD45RA+ positively selected. In nucleotide form, the sequence is TGTGCCAGCAGTGAAGCGCTTAGGGGTGAAACTGAAGCTTTCTTT. This encodes CASSEALRGETEAFF.